The 29 T cell receptor beta chains below all came from one sample that was sequenced in a study of blood T cell repertoires in COVID-19. Repertoires were generated with immunoSEQ multiplex PCR, while TCRdb's copy carries only in-frame clones and drops some. The profile shows about 370,000 clones, around 90% of them singletons. The sequenced material came from peripheral blood. These receptors were obtained from a woman aged 25 to 39 with COVID-19, enrolled during active disease.

V is TRBV20-1 and J is TRBJ1-4; D uncertain. Germline CDR1 and CDR2: DFQATT and SNEGSKA (reference sequence). The V end was cut by 3 bases, the J end by 5 bases, with 13 bases between. This CDR3 region has 14 residues. The CDR3 DNA is TGCAGTGCTAGTGGACCCGCGGGCAATGAAAAACTGTTTTTT. Protein sequence: CSASGPAGNEKLFF.

The chain is built from TRBV10-3 and TRBJ2-1; D unresolved. The ends were cut back, 0 bases at V and 3 bases at J, with 9 bases in the middle. The CDR3 is 15 residues long. CDR1 and CDR2 (germline): ENHRY, SYGVKD. CDR3 nucleotide sequence: TGTGCCATCAGTGAGTCCGAGGCCAACTACAATGAGCAGTTCTTC. Protein sequence: CAISESEANYNEQFF.

This clone was picked up a small number of times. The rearrangement uses TRBV4-1 and TRBJ2-2, with TRBD2 matching 8 bases. Germline-derived CDR1 and CDR2 are MGHRA and YSYEKL. CDR3 length equals 18 residues. The V gene end was trimmed by 3 bases and the J gene end by 7 bases; junction bases not matched to a gene: 16. As DNA, the CDR3 is TGCGCCAGCAGCCACCCCTACATTGAAGCGGGAGTAGGCGGGGAGCTGTTTTTT. Its translation is CASSHPYIEAGVGGELFF.

This clone was counted between two and nine times. J is TRBJ2-1 and V is TRBV4-1; no clear D. Germline-derived CDR1 and CDR2 are MGHRA and YSYEKL. This CDR3 has 15 residues. Between the trimmed V and J ends, which lost 4 bases and 3 bases, there was a span of 13 bases. This chain's CDR3 is CASSPRFSYYNEQFF. The CDR3 coding sequence is TGCGCCAGCAGCCCCCGGTTTAGCTACTACAATGAGCAGTTCTTC.

The rearrangement links TRBV6-5 to TRBJ1-2, with a tentative D call TRBD1 (6 bases). Germline V gives CDR1 MNHEY, CDR2 SVGAGI. V lost 2 bases to trimming and J lost 3 bases, with 13 bases between them. The CDR3 contains 15 residues. The CDR3 here is CASSYGGQMHYGYTF. As DNA, the CDR3 is TGTGCCAGCAGTTACGGTGGACAGATGCACTATGGCTACACCTTC.

The chain recombines TRBV11-2 with TRBJ1-2; 7 bases align to TRBD1. CDR1 is SGHAT, CDR2 FQNNGV, per germline. J lost 0 bases, V lost 6 bases, and 16 bases had no gene match. CDR3 length: 18 residues. The CDR3 region has the DNA TGTGCCAGCAGTCGTACAGGGGTGTATTCTTCTTCTAACTATGGCTACACCTTC. The encoded protein is CASSRTGVYSSSNYGYTF.

This clone has a handful of counts. CDR3: CASSPLMDFQYF. CDR3 nucleotides: TGTGCCAGCAGTCCCCTCATGGACTTTCAGTACTTC. This chain uses TRBV2 with TRBJ2-4; the D gene is possibly TRBD2 (5 bases). Trimming left V 5 bases short and J 11 bases short, with 13 bases between. Germline V gene lookup returns CDR1 SNHLY and CDR2 FYNNEI. CDR3 length: 12 amino acids.

The chain uses TRBV6-6 and TRBJ1-3; 7 nucleotides align to TRBD1. The CDR3 contains 15 residues. Germline V gene sequence: CDR1 MNHNY, CDR2 SVGAGI (reference sequence). The V gene end was trimmed by 0 bases and the J gene end by 2 bases; junction bases not matched to a gene: 1. The CDR3 sequence: CASSYSTGTGNTIYF. In nucleotides, the CDR3 is TGTGCCAGCAGTTACTCGACAGGGACTGGAAACACCATATATTTT.

The gene calls are TRBV10-3 and TRBJ2-3; TRBD1 agrees at 8 bases. The CDR3 extends over 19 amino acids. CDR1 is ENHRY, CDR2 SYGVKD, per germline. Losses at the gene ends were 2 bases for V and 2 bases for J; bases not matched to a gene: 15. In DNA, the CDR3 is TGTGCCATCAGTGAGACACCCTGGCGGAGGACAGGGACCACAGATACGCAGTATTTT. Its translation: CAISETPWRRTGTTDTQYF.

The V and J genes are TRBV12-5 and TRBJ2-2; 11 bases fit TRBD2. Trimming removed 5 bases from V and 5 bases from J; junction bases left unmatched: 4. The CDR3 consists of 15 residues. Germline assignment: CDR1 LGHNT and CDR2 FRNRAP. CDR3 in amino acids: CASGPGLAETGELFF. As DNA, the CDR3 is TGTGCTAGTGGTCCGGGACTAGCGGAGACCGGGGAGCTGTTTTTT.

About this clone: Different DNA sequences within this sample yield the same CDR3. This chain links TRBV11-2 with TRBJ2-2; 10 positions match TRBD2. The CDR3 runs 16 residues. Germline values: CDR1 SGHAT, CDR2 FQNNGV. Germline trimming cut 2 bases from V and 0 bases from J; bases unmatched to any gene: 0. The CDR3: CASSLTSGANTGELFF. The DNA of the CDR3 is TGTGCCAGCAGCTTAACTAGCGGGGCGAACACCGGGGAGCTGTTTTTT. The entire variable domain, with the rest obtained from reference TRBV11-2 and TRBJ2-2, is as follows: EAGVAQSPRYKIIEKRQSVAFWCNPISGHATLYWYQQILGQGPKLLIQFQNNGVVDDSQLPKDRFSAERLKGVDSTLKIQPAKLEDSAVYLCASSLTSGANTGELFFGEGSRLTVL.

As to this clone: The junction departs from the called germline gene at one end, perhaps through a read error. The CDR3 nucleotides are TGTGCCAGCAGCCACCCGGGACAGCAAAACCGGGGAGCTGTTTTT. Its translation is CASSHPGQQNRGAVF. V and J are TRBV3-1 (or the pseudogene TRBV3-2) and TRBJ2-2; 7 bases line up with TRBD1. In germline, CDR1 is LGHDT, CDR2 YNNKEL (reference sequence). CDR3 size: 15 residues.

The V gene is TRBV25-1, the J gene TRBJ1-2; 9 bases agree with TRBD1. Germline CDR1 MGHDK, CDR2 SYGVNS. The V gene end was trimmed by 1 base and the J gene end by 5 bases; junction bases not matched to a gene: 2. The CDR3 consists of 14 residues. The CDR3 region has the DNA TGTGCCAGCAGTGAATGGGGACAGGGTTATGGCTACACCTTC. Protein product: CASSEWGQGYGYTF.

This clone has just a few counts. The chain employs TRBV6-1 and TRBJ2-7; D possibly corresponds to TRBD2 (6 bases). In germline, CDR1 is MNHNS, CDR2 SASEGT. The V end was cut by 1 base, the J end by 6 bases, with 13 bases between. The CDR3 is 14 residues long. In DNA form, the CDR3 reads TGTGCCAGCAGTGAAGAGCAGCGGGTAACCGAGCAGTACTTC. Its protein product is CASSEEQRVTEQYF.

The V and J genes are TRBV11-2 and TRBJ2-1; D call uncertain. Germline V gene lookup returns CDR1 SGHAT and CDR2 FQNNGV. Trimming removed 2 bases from V and 3 bases from J, with 11 bases in between. CDR3 length: 15 residues. This CDR3 reads CASSLTSTLYNEQFF. The DNA for the CDR3 is TGTGCCAGCAGCTTAACGAGTACCCTCTACAATGAGCAGTTCTTC.

The V and J genes are TRBV28 and TRBJ1-5; the match to TRBD1 covers 8 bases. This CDR3 has 14 residues. Trimming removed 5 bases from V and 8 bases from J; junction bases left unmatched: 8. Germline loops: CDR1 MDHEN, CDR2 SYDVKM. CDR3 region: CASSMAGGLEPQHF. The CDR3 region has the DNA TGTGCCAGCAGTATGGCAGGGGGCCTTGAGCCCCAGCATTTT.

J is TRBJ2-3 and V is TRBV6-2 or TRBV6-3; the D gene is possibly TRBD2 (5 bases). Germline V gene data show CDR1 as MNHEY and CDR2 as SVGEGT. Trimming removed 4 bases at V and 4 bases at J, with 12 bases between. The CDR3 sequence is 14 residues long. The CDR3, as DNA: TGTGCCAGCAGTTTTAGAGGGCCCGCAGATACGCAGTATTTT. Translation: CASSFRGPADTQYF.

The V call is TRBV19, the J call TRBJ2-1; 14 nucleotides align to TRBD2. Germline trimming cut 6 bases from V and 4 bases from J; bases unmatched to any gene: 5. Germline CDR1 is LNHDA and CDR2 is SQIVND (reference sequence). This CDR3 region has 16 residues. CDR3 sequence: CASRHWTSGRYNEQFF. The CDR3 region has the DNA TGTGCCAGTAGACACTGGACTAGCGGGAGGTACAATGAGCAGTTCTTC.

This chain uses TRBV9 with TRBJ2-5; 10 bases fit TRBD1. CDR3 length equals 23 residues. CDR1 and CDR2 (germline): SGDLS, YYNGEE. After removal of 2 bases from V and 3 bases from J, the junction contained 28 bases not matched to a gene. The CDR3 DNA is TGTGCCAGCAGCGTGAGGCCCGGGACAGGGGTTCCCGCCCTTGACATAGCGGAAGAGACCCAGTACTTC. Its protein product is CASSVRPGTGVPALDIAEETQYF.

The chain couples TRBV2 to TRBJ2-7; 8 bases line up with TRBD1. The CDR3 loop spans 13 amino acids. V lost 10 bases, J lost 0 bases, and 5 bases stayed unmatched. The germline V gene has CDR1 SNHLY and CDR2 FYNNEI. This CDR3 reads CAIGTGGSYEQYF. CDR3 in DNA: TGTGCCATCGGGACAGGTGGCTCCTACGAGCAGTACTTC.

This chain connects TRBV6-1 to TRBJ1-4, with a possible D match to TRBD1 (6 bases). This CDR3 contains 14 residues. Germline V gene lookup returns CDR1 MNHNS and CDR2 SASEGT. Trimming stripped 1 base from V and 8 bases from J, with 11 bases between. The CDR3 is CASSEGTVAEKLFF. Here the CDR3 DNA reads TGTGCCAGCAGTGAAGGGACAGTGGCCGAAAAACTGTTTTTT.

The CDR3 region has the DNA TGTGCCAGCAGCGTAGCAGGGGCCCGTCTAGCTGAAGCTTTCTTT. Its translation is CASSVAGARLAEAFF. V is TRBV9 and J is TRBJ1-1, with D possibly TRBD1 on 6 matching bases. Trimming stripped 0 bases from V and 6 bases from J, with 15 bases between. Germline V gene lookup returns CDR1 SGDLS and CDR2 YYNGEE. This CDR3 spans 15 amino acids.

This chain links TRBV4-1 with TRBJ1-3; TRBD1 aligns across 8 bases. Germline V gene data show CDR1 as MGHRA and CDR2 as YSYEKL. The V and J ends lost 3 bases and 0 bases, in that order; junction bases with no gene match: 7. The CDR3 runs 17 residues. DNA for the CDR3: TGCGCCAGCAGCCAGGTGACAGGGGACCTCTCTGGAAACACCATATATTTT. As protein: CASSQVTGDLSGNTIYF.

CDR3 sequence reads: CASGLIRTGGLTEAFF. DNA of the CDR3: TGTGCTAGTGGTTTGATTCGGACAGGGGGCCTCACTGAAGCTTTCTTT. The V call is TRBV12-5, the J call TRBJ1-1; 11 bases match TRBD1. The CDR3 has 16 amino acids. The V gene's germline CDR1 is LGHNT and CDR2 FRNRAP. J was trimmed by 4 bases and V by 2 bases; bases with no gene match: 6.

This chain uses TRBV27 with TRBJ2-3; 7 bases align to TRBD1. Germline-derived CDR1 and CDR2 are MNHEY and SMNVEV (reference sequence). The CDR3 is made up of 12 amino acids. J gave up 6 bases and V 6 bases, and 3 bases lay outside the gene matches. The CDR3 nucleotides read TGTGCCAGCAGCCCCAGGGGGGATACGCAGTATTTT. Protein sequence: CASSPRGDTQYF.

V and J are TRBV7-9 and TRBJ2-3, with 7 nucleotides matching TRBD1. This CDR3 comprises 15 residues. Germline CDR1 is SEHNR and CDR2 is FQNEAQ (reference sequence). The V segment lost 5 bases and the J segment 1 base; nucleotides outside the gene matches: 6. Here the CDR3 DNA reads TGTGCCAGCAGCCTAGGACAGGCTGGCACAGATACGCAGTATTTT. It codes for CASSLGQAGTDTQYF.

The chain links TRBV7-9 to TRBJ1-2, with D possibly TRBD1 on 5 matching bases. Between the trimmed V and J ends, which lost 8 bases and 5 bases, there was a span of 15 bases. Germline values: CDR1 SEHNR, CDR2 FQNEAQ (reference sequence). There are 13 residues in the CDR3. The CDR3 protein is CASEGHLHYGYTF. For the CDR3, the DNA is TGTGCCAGCGAAGGACATCTCCATTATGGCTACACCTTC.

This clone appeared a single time. V usage is TRBV5-6 and J usage is TRBJ2-1; maybe TRBD2 (5 bases). Trimming stripped 4 bases from V and 5 bases from J, with 19 bases between. Germline lookup yields CDR1 SGHDT and CDR2 YYEEEE. The CDR3 length is 16 residues. The CDR3 nucleotides are TGTGCCAGCAGCAACCCGGGCCGGTGGGGAGACAATGAGCAGTTCTTC. Amino acid sequence: CASSNPGRWGDNEQFF.

The rearrangement uses TRBV14 and TRBJ1-2, with 9 bases matching TRBD1. The junction had 11 bases not matched to a gene; V was cut back by 0 bases and J by 6 bases. The germline CDR1 and CDR2 sequences are SGHDN and FVKESK. This CDR3 region has 17 residues. In DNA, the CDR3 is TGTGCCAGCAGCCAAGATTGGGGGGACAGGGAATCGGATGGCTACACCTTC. Its translation: CASSQDWGDRESDGYTF.